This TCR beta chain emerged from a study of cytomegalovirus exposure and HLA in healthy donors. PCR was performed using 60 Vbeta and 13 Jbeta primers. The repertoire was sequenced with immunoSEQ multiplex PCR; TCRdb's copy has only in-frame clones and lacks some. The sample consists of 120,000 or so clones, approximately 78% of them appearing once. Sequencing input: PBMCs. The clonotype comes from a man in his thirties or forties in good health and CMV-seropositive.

CDR3 in DNA: TGTGCCAGCAGCGTAGCCTCTAGCGGGAGAGAGACCCAGTACTTC. It codes for CASSVASSGRETQYF. This chain links TRBV9 with TRBJ2-5; 10 bases align to TRBD2. CDR3 size: 15 residues. V lost 0 bases, J lost 4 bases, and 3 bases stayed unmatched. Germline V lookup: CDR1 SGDLS, CDR2 YYNGEE.